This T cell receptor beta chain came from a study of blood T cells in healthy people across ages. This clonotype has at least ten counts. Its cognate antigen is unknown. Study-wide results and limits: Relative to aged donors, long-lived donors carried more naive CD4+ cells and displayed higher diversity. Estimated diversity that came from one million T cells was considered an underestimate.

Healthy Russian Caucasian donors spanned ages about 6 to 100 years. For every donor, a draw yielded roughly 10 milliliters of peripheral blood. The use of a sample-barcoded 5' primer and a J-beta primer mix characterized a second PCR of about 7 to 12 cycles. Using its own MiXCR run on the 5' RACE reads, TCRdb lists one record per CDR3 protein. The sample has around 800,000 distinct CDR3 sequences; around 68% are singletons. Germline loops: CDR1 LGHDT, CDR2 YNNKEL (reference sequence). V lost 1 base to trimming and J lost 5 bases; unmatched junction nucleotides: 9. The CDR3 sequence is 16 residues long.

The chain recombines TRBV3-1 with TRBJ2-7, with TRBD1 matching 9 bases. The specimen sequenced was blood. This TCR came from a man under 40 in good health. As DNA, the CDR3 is TGTGCCAGCAGCCAAGTGTTGACAGGGGGAAAAAACGAGCAGTACTTC. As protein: CASSQVLTGGKNEQYF.